Presented here are 13 T cell receptor beta chains from one specimen sequenced in a study of Graves' ophthalmopathy and Graves' hyperthyroidism. Beta-chain TCR CDR3 regions were amplified from RNA transcripts. Amplification began with first-round RT-PCR using HTBI primers, then second-round multiplex PCR was performed. TCRdb reanalysed the multiplex PCR reads using MiXCR and keeps one entry per CDR3 protein. The repertoire holds about 400,000 distinct CDR3 sequences, with 15% as singletons. Sequencing used peripheral blood. These TCRs come from a woman younger than 35 with stable Graves' hyperthyroidism.

The J gene is TRBJ2-5, the V gene TRBV28, with D perhaps matching TRBD1 (6 bases). The V gene lost 6 bases and the J gene lost 1 base, with 15 bases spanning the gap. This CDR3 has 15 amino acids. Per germline, CDR1 MDHEN and CDR2 SYDVKM. Written as DNA, the CDR3 is TGTGCCAGCAGCAGTGTAGGACAGAGCCAAGAGACCCAGTACTTC. Translated: CASSSVGQSQETQYF. Full variable domain (missing parts from reference TRBV28 and TRBJ2-5): DVKVTQSSRYLVKRTGEKVFLECVQDMDHENMFWYRQDPGLGLRLIYFSYDVKMKEKGDIPEGYSVSREKKERFSLILESASTNQTSMYLCASSSVGQSQETQYFGPGTRLLVL.

V usage is TRBV2 and J usage is TRBJ1-5; possible D gene TRBD1, 5 bases. The germline CDR1 and CDR2 sequences are SNHLY and FYNNEI. The V gene lost 2 bases and the J gene lost 2 bases, with 10 bases spanning the gap. The CDR3 totals 15 residues. The chain's CDR3 is CASSESGRGNQPQHF. The CDR3 coding sequence is TGTGCCAGCAGTGAATCAGGGAGGGGCAATCAGCCCCAGCATTTT.

This clonotype was observed many times. The chain employs TRBV12-3 or TRBV12-4 and TRBJ1-1; D remains ambiguous. Trimming removed 6 bases at V and 1 base at J, with 9 bases between. CDR3 size: 13 residues. The CDR3 here is CASRFRPNTEAFF. The CDR3 DNA reads TGTGCCAGCAGGTTTAGGCCGAACACTGAAGCTTTCTTT.

This clonotype was recorded at least ten times. The J gene is TRBJ1-1, the V gene TRBV2, with TRBD1 matching over 8 bases. The CDR3 has 14 amino acids. Germline CDR1 reads SNHLY; CDR2 reads FYNNEI. Trimming removed 5 bases from V and 1 base from J; junction bases left unmatched: 3. DNA of the CDR3: TGTGCCAGCAGTCAGGGGGCAGAGAACACTGAAGCTTTCTTT. Encoded protein: CASSQGAENTEAFF.

This clonotype was detected only a few times. This chain uses TRBV12-3 or TRBV12-4 with TRBJ2-4; D is unresolved. This CDR3 region has 15 residues. Trimming removed 5 bases from V and 0 bases from J, with 11 bases in between. The CDR3: CASSPNRLAKNIQYF. The CDR3, as DNA: TGTGCCAGCAGTCCCAACCGTCTAGCCAAAAACATTCAGTACTTC.

This clonotype was recorded a few times. The chain couples TRBV2 to TRBJ2-2; 7 bases map to TRBD1. Germline CDR1 and CDR2: SNHLY and FYNNEI. J was trimmed by 6 bases and V by 3 bases; bases with no gene match: 25. This CDR3 contains 21 residues. DNA for the CDR3: TGTGCCAGCAGTGATATAGCAGGGAAAGACCCCTTTAAAACAGGGGCCGGGGAGCTGTTTTTT. Protein: CASSDIAGKDPFKTGAGELFF.

This clonotype has ten or more counts. This chain connects TRBV15 to TRBJ2-7; D is possibly TRBD1 (8 bases). The CDR3 is made up of 16 amino acids. The V gene's germline CDR1 is LNHNV and CDR2 YYDKDF (reference sequence). Trimming took off 3 bases at V and 4 bases at J, with 19 bases between the two ends. CDR3 sequence: CATSSPGGNRGYEQYF. CDR3 sequence (DNA): TGTGCCACCAGCAGTCCGGGGGGAAACAGGGGGTACGAGCAGTACTTC.

There are many counts of this clonotype. V usage is TRBV6-1 and J usage is TRBJ1-5, with D perhaps matching TRBD1 (5 bases). Per germline, CDR1 MNHNS and CDR2 SASEGT. The CDR3 runs 15 residues. V was shortened by 0 bases and J by 2 bases, with 8 bases between the two germline ends. In DNA form, the CDR3 reads TGTGCCAGCAGTGAAGCGTGGGGGGGCAATCAGCCCCAGCATTTT. As protein: CASSEAWGGNQPQHF.

This chain joins TRBV12-3 or TRBV12-4 and TRBJ1-2; 8 nucleotides match TRBD1. The trim removed 3 bases at V and 4 bases at J, leaving 7 bases unmatched. This CDR3 comprises 15 residues. Here the CDR3 reads CASSFRFGTGYGYTF. The DNA of the CDR3 is TGTGCCAGCAGTTTTAGGTTTGGGACAGGCTATGGCTACACCTTC.

The V and J genes are TRBV10-3 and TRBJ1-1; 7 bases match TRBD1. V shed 2 bases, J shed 2 bases, and the junction held 5 bases outside the gene matches. CDR1 and CDR2 (germline): ENHRY, SYGVKD. CDR3 length: 15 residues. CDR3 region: CAISEPTGSNTEAFF. DNA for the CDR3: TGTGCCATCAGTGAGCCGACAGGGTCTAACACTGAAGCTTTCTTT.

This clonotype was counted ten times or more. V gene TRBV12-3 or TRBV12-4 combines with J gene TRBJ2-7; a weak D match, TRBD2 (7 bases). The length of the CDR3 is 12 residues. V was cut by 8 bases and J by 0 bases, with 8 bases left in between. The DNA of the CDR3 is TGTGCCAGCGGGGGGGCCTCCTACGAGCAGTACTTC. Translating gives CASGGASYEQYF.

This clonotype was picked up many times. A read error may account for a junction end that differs from germline. J is TRBJ2-2 and V is TRBV7-7, with D perhaps TRBD1 (5 bases). This CDR3 has 14 amino acids. Germline values: CDR1 SSHAT, CDR2 FNYEAQ (reference sequence). CDR3 residues: CASSLRQTTGELFF. DNA of the CDR3: TGTGCTAGCAGCTTACGACAGACCACCGGGGAGCTGTTTTTT.

This clonotype has at least ten counts. The chain carries TRBV6-1 and TRBJ1-2, with a possible D match to TRBD1 (6 bases). CDR1 and CDR2 from the germline V gene are MNHNS and SASEGT. The CDR3 is made up of 14 amino acids. Deletions cut 11 bases from V and 3 bases from J, with 19 bases between. The CDR3 coding sequence is TGTGCCTCCCACCGACAGGCAACAGACTATGGCTACACCTTC. It translates to CASHRQATDYGYTF.